A selection of T cell receptor beta chains follows, all from one sample in a study of T-cell reconstitution after alpha-beta-depleted transplantation in children. TCRdb reprocessed the PCR reads via MiXCR and lists one record per CDR3 protein. Seen here are 300,000 to 400,000 distinct CDR3 sequences, approximately 23% observed once, and the top ten hold roughly 9.7%. The specimen comprised PBMCs, mostly from graft donor cells, sampled 180 days after TCRalphabeta/CD19-depleted stem cell transplant. These receptors all come from a male patient aged 10 to 17 who had a stem cell transplant for acute lymphoblastic leukemia, so the T cells may come from the graft donor. Each CDR3 is given with its conserved first and last residue.

TRBV20-1	TRBJ2-7	15	CSPPAIGRRGYEQYF
TRBV10-3	TRBJ1-5	15	CAISAQPGQNQPQHF
TRBV3-1	TRBJ2-7	14	CASSYHGTGEEQYF
TRBV7-9	TRBJ2-7	14	CASSLSGGMYEQYF
TRBV10-3	TRBJ2-3	15	CAISDLAPFSDTQYF
TRBV4-1	TRBJ2-5	16	CASSQDSLVMEETQYF
TRBV20-1	TRBJ2-1	15	CSASGLEMGYNEQFF
TRBV12-3/TRBV12-4	TRBJ2-5	13	CASCQSESETQYF
TRBV28	TRBJ1-3	14	CATLSLDSGNTIYF
TRBV24-1	TRBJ1-5	13	CATSDPGYQPQHF
TRBV7-9	TRBJ2-2	14	CASTPPRNTGELFF
TRBV4-1	TRBJ2-7	15	CASSQGAGGPYEQYF
TRBV7-9	TRBJ2-3	17	CASSSYRTRELTDTQYF
TRBV11-2	TRBJ1-6	13	CASSLVDGGPLHF
TRBV10-3	TRBJ1-1	16	CAISAIPSGTNTEAFF
TRBV14	TRBJ2-3	12	CASSQWTDTQYF
TRBV20-1	TRBJ2-5	14	CSAPHPGTEETQYF
TRBV19	TRBJ2-7	15	CASIQGGVPNYEQYF
TRBV5-1	TRBJ2-7	13	CASPPAGSYEQYF
TRBV9	TRBJ2-1	15	CASSVVPNSYNEQFF
TRBV7-2	TRBJ2-7	15	CASSLLSEGSWEQYF
TRBV7-9	TRBJ2-1	13	CASGETGYNEQFF
TRBV20-1	TRBJ1-6	14	CSASPGTGGRALHF
TRBV24-1	TRBJ2-1	15	CATSETGVRYNEQFF
TRBV5-1	TRBJ2-2	16	CASSPRKPGGTGELFF
TRBV25-1	TRBJ2-2	15	CASSVTGANTGELFF
TRBV9	TRBJ2-2	18	CASSVAPPKERGDGELFF
TRBV7-3	TRBJ2-1	16	CASSLMVAGSWNEQFF
TRBV5-1	TRBJ1-4	16	CASSGSGGATNEKLFF
TRBV7-8	TRBJ2-1	15	CASSLPGLADNEQFF
TRBV6-5	TRBJ2-7	15	CASSYSIAGSYEQYF
TRBV18	TRBJ2-2	16	CASSNQREKRTGELFF
TRBV7-9	TRBJ2-7	17	CASSLGGGPEGPYEQYF
TRBV24-1	TRBJ2-1	19	CATSDLQIWGGSTYNEQFF
TRBV27	TRBJ2-2	13	CASSLWSSGELFF
TRBV2	TRBJ2-3	15	CASSISGTSTDTQYF
TRBV24-1	TRBJ2-1	18	CATEEGRGRPLRYNEQFF
TRBV5-4	TRBJ2-7	15	CASSKGQFDVYEQYF
TRBV6-2/TRBV6-3	TRBJ2-7	14	CASSSPTGSGEQYF
TRBV5-1	TRBJ2-6	15	CASSSGPSGANVLTF
TRBV11-1	TRBJ1-4	12	CASSRSNEKLFF
TRBV7-2	TRBJ1-1	12	CASSGGRTEAFF
TRBV4-2	TRBJ1-1	11	CASSQGVEAFF